A selection of T cell receptor beta chains follows, all from one sample in a study of beta chain features in type 1 diabetes. The table came from immunoSEQ multiplex PCR; TCRdb's copy has only in-frame clones and leaves some out. The data contain a few hundred thousand clones, around a tenth of them seen just once; the ten biggest clones take up about 0.6%. Sequenced: central memory CD4+ T cells from blood. The receptors were sampled from a man in his thirties or forties with type 1 diabetes. Each CDR3 is given with its conserved first and last residue. The D gene is left open where the match is weak. Rows may omit the clone size; those that give it use once, few, many or a size class.

j_gene,v_gene,abundance,d_gene,CDR3aa,CDR3nt
TRBJ2-7,TRBV4-3,-,TRBD2,CASSHGLAGGGEQYF,TGCGCCAGCAGCCACGGACTAGCGGGAGGGGGCGAGCAGTACTTC
TRBJ2-7,TRBV6-1,few,-,CASRRDESYEQYF,TGTGCCAGCCGGCGGGATGAATCCTACGAGCAGTACTTC
TRBJ1-2,TRBV28,-,-,CASTLGQGHYGYTF,TGTGCCAGCACCCTCGGTCAGGGGCACTATGGCTACACCTTC
TRBJ2-3,TRBV7-8,few,TRBD2,CASSPYKGLQDTQYF,TGTGCCAGCAGCCCCTACAAGGGACTACAAGATACGCAGTATTTT
TRBJ2-1,TRBV7-9,few,-,CASSPPGSFYNEQFF,TGTGCCAGCAGCCCCCCCGGGTCCTTCTACAATGAGCAGTTCTTC
TRBJ2-2,TRBV7-9,few,TRBD1,CASSPGTGVTGELFF,TGTGCCAGCAGCCCCGGGACAGGGGTCACCGGGGAGCTGTTTTTT
TRBJ1-1,TRBV7-6,few,-,CASSLVGWRGYMNTEAFF,TGTGCCAGCAGCTTAGTCGGGTGGAGGGGGTACATGAACACTGAAGCTTTCTTT
TRBJ1-1,TRBV10-3,-,-,CATVGETEAFF,TGTGCCACGGTCGGAGAAACTGAAGCTTTCTTT
TRBJ2-1,TRBV2,few,-,CASSAITGNEQFF,TGTGCCAGCAGTGCTATTACAGGGAATGAGCAGTTCTTC
TRBJ2-7,TRBV19,-,TRBD1,CASSSRQGFYEQYF,TGTGCCAGTAGTAGTCGACAGGGATTCTACGAGCAGTACTTC
TRBJ2-7,TRBV29-1,few,-,CSARTGASGDEQYF,TGCAGCGCTCGAACAGGCGCCTCCGGGGACGAGCAGTACTTC
TRBJ2-3,TRBV6-5,few,TRBD2,CASTRPSGGTDTQYF,TGTGCCAGCACACGCCCTAGCGGGGGCACAGATACGCAGTATTTT
TRBJ2-5,TRBV14,-,-,CASSWNIRYQETQYF,TGTGCCAGCAGTTGGAACATACGGTACCAAGAGACCCAGTACTTC
TRBJ2-7,TRBV10-3,many,TRBD1,CAISVGQGGSYEQYF,TGTGCCATCAGCGTGGGACAGGGGGGATCCTACGAGCAGTACTTC
TRBJ2-1,TRBV20-1,few,-,CSARGGPEQFF,TGCAGTGCTAGAGGGGGTCCCGAGCAGTTCTTC
TRBJ2-3,TRBV29-1,-,-,CSVEGQNTDTQYF,TGCAGCGTTGAAGGACAGAACACAGATACGCAGTATTTT
TRBJ1-3,TRBV5-1,-,-,CASSPGPSGNTIYF,TGCGCCAGCAGCCCAGGACCCTCTGGAAACACCATATATTTT
TRBJ2-3,TRBV11-2,-,-,CASREGQTDTQYF,TGTGCCAGCAGGGAGGGGCAGACAGATACGCAGTATTTT
TRBJ2-1,TRBV10-3,few,TRBD2,CAISETGAGVSEQFF,TGTGCCATCAGTGAGACGGGAGCGGGAGTCAGTGAGCAGTTCTTC
TRBJ1-3,TRBV9,-,-,CASSVEQGGGNTIYF,TGTGCCAGCAGCGTAGAGCAGGGCGGTGGAAACACCATATATTTT
TRBJ2-5,TRBV30,-,-,CAWSGGGGETQYF,TGTGCCTGGAGTGGGGGGGGCGGGGAGACCCAGTACTTC
TRBJ2-2,TRBV19,many,TRBD1,CASSIDRTGSYGELFF,TGTGCCAGTAGTATAGATCGGACAGGGAGCTACGGGGAGCTGTTTTTT
TRBJ1-4,TRBV7-3,-,TRBD1,CASSLQGAGTNEKLFF,TGTGCCAGCAGCTTACAGGGGGCAGGGACTAATGAAAAACTGTTTTTT
TRBJ2-2,TRBV18,few,TRBD1,CASSRDSLAGELFF,TGTGCCAGCTCACGGGACAGTTTGGCCGGGGAGCTGTTTTTT
TRBJ2-3,TRBV30,many,TRBD1,CAWSVEGGINTQYF,TGTGCCTGGAGTGTGGAAGGGGGCATAAATACGCAGTATTTT
TRBJ1-1,TRBV6-5,few,-,CASSHARGNTEAFF,TGTGCCAGCAGCCATGCCCGCGGTAACACTGAAGCTTTCTTT
TRBJ2-7,TRBV6-6,-,-,CASSPIDTSSYEQYF,TGTGCCAGCAGTCCGATCGACACCAGTTCCTACGAGCAGTACTTC
TRBJ2-7,TRBV19,-,TRBD1,CASSPGQGLYEQYF,TGTGCCAGTAGCCCGGGACAGGGGTTATACGAGCAGTACTTC
TRBJ2-5,TRBV7-9,many,-,CASSPPTGRTTQYF,TGTGCCAGCAGCCCCCCCACGGGGAGGACGACCCAGTACTTC
TRBJ2-5,TRBV7-3,few,-,CASSRSTTVGETQYF,TGTGCCAGCAGCCGGTCTACCACCGTCGGGGAGACCCAGTACTTC
TRBJ2-1,TRBV2,few,-,CASRRVGNEQFF,TGTGCCAGCAGGAGGGTCGGCAATGAGCAGTTCTTC
TRBJ1-1,TRBV21-1,many,-,CASSKYRDSQENTEAFF,TGTGCCAGCAGCAAATACCGGGACAGCCAAGAGAACACTGAAGCTTTCTTT
TRBJ2-2,TRBV19,many,TRBD2,CASSILAGLTGELFF,TGTGCCAGTAGTATACTAGCGGGACTCACCGGGGAGCTGTTTTTT
TRBJ1-1,TRBV9,-,-,CASSEDPTANTEAFF,TGTGCCAGCAGCGAGGATCCGACAGCTAACACTGAAGCTTTCTTT
TRBJ2-7,TRBV6-6,-,-,CASSYSWDPLNEQYF,TGTGCCAGCAGTTACTCCTGGGACCCCCTGAACGAGCAGTACTTC
TRBJ1-2,TRBV7-2,-,TRBD1,CASSSGQGGGYTF,TGTGCCAGCAGCTCGGGACAGGGAGGAGGCTACACCTTC
TRBJ1-2,TRBV15,few,-,CATSSRLAGPSYGYTF,TGTGCCACCAGCTCTCGATTGGCAGGCCCAAGCTATGGCTACACCTTC
TRBJ2-7,TRBV27,-,-,CASSLTRSSYEQYF,TGTGCCAGCAGTTTAACCCGAAGCTCCTACGAGCAGTACTTC
TRBJ2-5,TRBV5-4,-,TRBD1,CASSFKQGALIMYQETQYF,TGTGCCAGCAGCTTTAAACAGGGGGCATTGATTATGTACCAAGAGACCCAGTACTTC
TRBJ2-7,TRBV6-5,few,-,CAISPGRNEQYF,TGTGCCATCAGTCCGGGACGGAACGAGCAGTACTTC
TRBJ1-1,TRBV20-1,few,-,CSARTRTEAFF,TGCAGTGCTAGAACGCGGACTGAAGCTTTCTTT
TRBJ1-1,TRBV5-1,few,-,CASSISPRNTEAFF,TGCGCCAGCAGTATCAGTCCCAGAAACACTGAAGCTTTCTTT
TRBJ1-1,TRBV6-1,-,-,CASSRFSGNEAFF,TGTGCCAGCAGCCGCTTCTCAGGGAATGAAGCTTTCTTT
TRBJ1-2,TRBV28,few,-,CASSLFHGYTF,TGTGCCAGCAGTTTATTTCATGGCTACACCTTC
TRBJ2-3,TRBV7-3,-,-,CASSPQVDTQYF,TGTGCCAGCAGCCCCCAAGTGGATACGCAGTATTTT
TRBJ1-1,TRBV4-2,-,-,CASSLREGRMSTEAFF,TGTGCCAGCAGCCTGAGGGAGGGGAGGATGTCGACTGAAGCTTTCTTT
TRBJ2-1,TRBV5-1,few,TRBD2,CASSPPLAGAVNEQFF,TGCGCCAGCAGCCCTCCACTAGCGGGTGCCGTCAATGAGCAGTTCTTC
TRBJ2-1,TRBV19,few,TRBD1,CASSPRDRDLNEQFF,TGTGCCAGTAGTCCGAGGGACAGGGACCTAAATGAGCAGTTCTTC
TRBJ2-7,TRBV14,few,-,CASSHLDYEQYF,TGTGCCAGCAGCCACTTAGACTACGAGCAGTACTTC
TRBJ2-4,TRBV13,few,-,CASRQSNAAIAKNIQYF,TGTGCCAGCAGGCAATCAAACGCCGCGATAGCCAAAAACATTCAGTACTTC
TRBJ2-3,TRBV7-2,-,-,CASSLAGTSGTDTQYF,TGTGCCAGCAGCTTAGCGGGTACCTCCGGGACAGATACGCAGTATTTT
TRBJ2-5,TRBV6-6,-,-,CASSYGGEGQETQYF,TGTGCCAGCAGTTACGGGGGCGAAGGCCAAGAGACCCAGTACTTC
TRBJ2-2,TRBV5-1,-,-,CASRGATGELFF,TGCGCCAGCAGAGGGGCAACCGGGGAGCTGTTTTTT
TRBJ2-2,TRBV28,-,TRBD1,CASSLQTGGNTGELFF,TGTGCCAGCAGTTTACAAACAGGGGGTAACACCGGGGAGCTGTTTTTT
TRBJ1-4,TRBV30,few,-,CACYLNRDKLFF,TGTGCCTGTTACCTTAACCGGGACAAACTGTTTTTT
TRBJ2-1,TRBV5-1,-,TRBD1,CASSSTGDLYNEQFF,TGCGCCAGCAGCTCGACAGGGGACCTATACAATGAGCAGTTCTTC
TRBJ2-7,TRBV6-1,-,TRBD1,CASNRDRGLGEQYF,TGTGCCAGCAATCGGGACAGGGGGCTAGGAGAGCAGTACTTC